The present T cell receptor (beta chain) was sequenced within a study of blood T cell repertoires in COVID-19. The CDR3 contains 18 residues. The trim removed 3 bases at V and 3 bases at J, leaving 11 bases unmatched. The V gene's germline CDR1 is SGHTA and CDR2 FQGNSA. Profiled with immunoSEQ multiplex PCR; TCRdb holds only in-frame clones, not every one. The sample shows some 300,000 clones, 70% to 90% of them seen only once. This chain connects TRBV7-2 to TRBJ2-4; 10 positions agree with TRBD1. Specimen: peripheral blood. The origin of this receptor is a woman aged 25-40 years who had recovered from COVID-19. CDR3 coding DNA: TGTGCCAGCAGCTTCTCCAGGACAGGGGGAGTAATCAAAAACATTCAGTACTTC. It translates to CASSFSRTGGVIKNIQYF.